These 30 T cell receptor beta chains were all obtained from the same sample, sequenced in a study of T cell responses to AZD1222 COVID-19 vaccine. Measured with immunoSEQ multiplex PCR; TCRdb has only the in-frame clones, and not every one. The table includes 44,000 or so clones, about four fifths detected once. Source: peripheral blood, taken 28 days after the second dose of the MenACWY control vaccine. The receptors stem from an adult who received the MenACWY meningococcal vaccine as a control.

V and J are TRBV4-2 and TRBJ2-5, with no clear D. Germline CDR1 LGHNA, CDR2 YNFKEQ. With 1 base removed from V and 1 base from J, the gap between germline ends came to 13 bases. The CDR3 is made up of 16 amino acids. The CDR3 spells CASSQGSERLQETQYF. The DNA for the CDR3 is TGTGCCAGCAGCCAAGGATCCGAGCGCCTCCAAGAGACCCAGTACTTC.

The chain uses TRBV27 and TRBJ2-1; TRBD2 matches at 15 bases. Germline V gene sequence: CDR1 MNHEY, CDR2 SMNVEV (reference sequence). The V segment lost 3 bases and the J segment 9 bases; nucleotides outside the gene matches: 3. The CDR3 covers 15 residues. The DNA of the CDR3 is TGTGCCAGCAGTTTCGGACTAGCGGGAGGGCTTGAGCAGTTCTTC. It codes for CASSFGLAGGLEQFF.

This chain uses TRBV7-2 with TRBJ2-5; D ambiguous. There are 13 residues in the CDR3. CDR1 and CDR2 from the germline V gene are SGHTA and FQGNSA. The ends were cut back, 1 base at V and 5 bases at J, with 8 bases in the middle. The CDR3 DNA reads TGTGCCAGCAGCTTAGGAATAGAGGAGACCCAGTACTTC. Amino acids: CASSLGIEETQYF.

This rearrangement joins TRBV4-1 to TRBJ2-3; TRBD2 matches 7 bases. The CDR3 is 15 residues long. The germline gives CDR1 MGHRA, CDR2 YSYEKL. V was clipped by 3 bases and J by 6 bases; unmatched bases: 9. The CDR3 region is CASSHSSGPKDTQYF. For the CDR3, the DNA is TGCGCCAGCAGCCACTCTAGCGGCCCCAAGGATACGCAGTATTTT.

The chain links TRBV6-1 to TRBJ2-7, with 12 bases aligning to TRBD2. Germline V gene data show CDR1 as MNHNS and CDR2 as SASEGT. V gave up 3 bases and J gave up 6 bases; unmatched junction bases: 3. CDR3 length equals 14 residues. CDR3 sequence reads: CASSETSGGFEQYV. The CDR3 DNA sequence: TGTGCCAGCAGTGAGACTAGCGGGGGATTCGAGCAGTACGTC.

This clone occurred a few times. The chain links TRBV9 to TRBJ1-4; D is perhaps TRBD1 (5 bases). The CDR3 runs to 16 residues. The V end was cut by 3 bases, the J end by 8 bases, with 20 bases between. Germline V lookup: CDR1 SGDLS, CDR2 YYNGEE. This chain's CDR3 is CASSASTEGRNEKLFF. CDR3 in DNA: TGTGCCAGCAGCGCGTCGACGGAGGGACGGAACGAAAAACTGTTTTTT.

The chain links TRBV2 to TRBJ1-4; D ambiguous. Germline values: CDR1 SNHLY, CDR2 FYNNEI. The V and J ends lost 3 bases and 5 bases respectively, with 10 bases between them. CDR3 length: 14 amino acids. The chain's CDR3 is CASSERHRNEKLFF. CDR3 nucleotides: TGTGCCAGCAGTGAGAGGCACCGAAATGAAAAACTGTTTTTT.

CDR3 region: CASSLSGYLTGELFF. The CDR3 DNA reads TGTGCCAGCAGCTTGTCGGGATACCTCACCGGGGAGCTGTTTTTT. V gene TRBV5-5 combines with J gene TRBJ2-2; perhaps TRBD2 as D (5 bases). The CDR3 totals 15 residues. Trimming took 1 base from V and 4 from J, leaving 11 bases between them. Germline loops: CDR1 SGHKS, CDR2 YYEKEE (reference sequence).

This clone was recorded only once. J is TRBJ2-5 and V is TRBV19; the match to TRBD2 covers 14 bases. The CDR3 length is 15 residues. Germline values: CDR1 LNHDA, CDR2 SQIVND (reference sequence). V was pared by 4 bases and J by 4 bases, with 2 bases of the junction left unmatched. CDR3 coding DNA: TGTGCCAGTAGTACCGGACTAGCGGGAGGAGAGACCCAGTACTTC. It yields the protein CASSTGLAGGETQYF.

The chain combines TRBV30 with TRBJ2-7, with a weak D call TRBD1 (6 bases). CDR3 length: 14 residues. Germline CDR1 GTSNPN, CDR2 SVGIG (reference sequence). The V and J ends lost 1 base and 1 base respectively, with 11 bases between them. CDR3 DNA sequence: TGTGCCTGGAGTGAGGCAGGGGTGTCCTACGAGCAGTACTTC. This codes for CAWSEAGVSYEQYF.

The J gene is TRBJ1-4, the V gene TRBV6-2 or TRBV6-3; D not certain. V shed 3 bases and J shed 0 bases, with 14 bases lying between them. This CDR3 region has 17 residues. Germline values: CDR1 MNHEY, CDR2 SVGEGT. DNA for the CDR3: TGTGCCAGCAGTTATACCGACCTGGGAGCAACTAATGAAAAACTGTTTTTT. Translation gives CASSYTDLGATNEKLFF.

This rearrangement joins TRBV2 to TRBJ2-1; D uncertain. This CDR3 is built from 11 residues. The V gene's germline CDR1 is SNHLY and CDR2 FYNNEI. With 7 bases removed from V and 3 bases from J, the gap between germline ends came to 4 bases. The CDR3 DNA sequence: TGTGCCAGCACCATCTACAATGAGCAGTTCTTC. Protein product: CASTIYNEQFF.

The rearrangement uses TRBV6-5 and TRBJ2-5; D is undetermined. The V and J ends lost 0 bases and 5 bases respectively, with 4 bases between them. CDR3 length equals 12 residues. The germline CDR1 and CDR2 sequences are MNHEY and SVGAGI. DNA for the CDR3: TGTGCCAGCAGTTACTCACCGGAGACCCAGTACTTC. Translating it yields CASSYSPETQYF.

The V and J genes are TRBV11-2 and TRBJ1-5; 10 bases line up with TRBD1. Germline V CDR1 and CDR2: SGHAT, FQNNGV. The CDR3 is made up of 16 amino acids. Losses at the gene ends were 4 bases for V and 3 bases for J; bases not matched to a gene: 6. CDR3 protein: CASSSGTGAFNQPQHF. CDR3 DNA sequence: TGTGCCAGCAGCTCCGGGACAGGGGCTTTCAATCAGCCCCAGCATTTT. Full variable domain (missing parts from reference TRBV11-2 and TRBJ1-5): EAGVAQSPRYKIIEKRQSVAFWCNPISGHATLYWYQQILGQGPKLLIQFQNNGVVDDSQLPKDRFSAERLKGVDSTLKIQPAKLEDSAVYLCASSSGTGAFNQPQHFGDGTRLSIL.

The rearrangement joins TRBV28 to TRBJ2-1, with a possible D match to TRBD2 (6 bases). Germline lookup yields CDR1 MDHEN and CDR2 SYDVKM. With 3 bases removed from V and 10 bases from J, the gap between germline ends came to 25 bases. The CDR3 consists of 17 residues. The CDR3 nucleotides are TGTGCCAGCAGTTTTGGGGTTAGATTACGGCGGGGCGGGGAGCAGTTCTTC. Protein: CASSFGVRLRRGGEQFF.

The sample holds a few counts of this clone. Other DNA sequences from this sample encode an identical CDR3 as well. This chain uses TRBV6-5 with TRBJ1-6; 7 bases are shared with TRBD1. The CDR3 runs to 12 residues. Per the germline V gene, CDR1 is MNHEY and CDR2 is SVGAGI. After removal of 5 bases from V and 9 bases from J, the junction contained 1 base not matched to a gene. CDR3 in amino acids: CASSRTGSPLHF. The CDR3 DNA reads TGTGCCAGCAGTCGGACAGGTTCACCCCTCCACTTT.

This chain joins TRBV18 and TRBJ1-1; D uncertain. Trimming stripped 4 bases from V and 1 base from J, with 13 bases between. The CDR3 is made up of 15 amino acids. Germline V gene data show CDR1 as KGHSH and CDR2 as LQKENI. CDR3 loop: CASSRVKAPNTEAFF. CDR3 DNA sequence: TGTGCCAGCTCACGAGTTAAGGCCCCGAACACTGAAGCTTTCTTT.

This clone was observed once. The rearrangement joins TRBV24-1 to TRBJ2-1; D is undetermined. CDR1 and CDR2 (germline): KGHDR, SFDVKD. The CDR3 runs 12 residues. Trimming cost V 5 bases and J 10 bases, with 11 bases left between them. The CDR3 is CATSVVDLEQFF. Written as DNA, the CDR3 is TGTGCCACCAGTGTCGTAGACTTGGAGCAGTTCTTC.

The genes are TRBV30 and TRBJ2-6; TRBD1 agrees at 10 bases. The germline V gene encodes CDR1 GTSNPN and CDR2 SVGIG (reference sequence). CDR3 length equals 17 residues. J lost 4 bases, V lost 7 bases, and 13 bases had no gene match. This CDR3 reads CASTRTGGNSGANVLTF. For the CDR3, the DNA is TGTGCCTCCACCCGGACAGGGGGGAATTCGGGGGCCAACGTCCTGACTTTC.

The CDR3 nucleotides read TGTGCCTGGAGTGCCTCTTTGGGTCTCCAAGCGGCTTTCTTT. Its translation: CAWSASLGLQAAFF. This chain connects TRBV30 to TRBJ1-1; no firm D call. CDR1 is GTSNPN, CDR2 SVGIG, per germline (reference sequence). The CDR3 extends over 14 amino acids. Trimming took 1 base from V and 11 from J, leaving 20 bases between them.

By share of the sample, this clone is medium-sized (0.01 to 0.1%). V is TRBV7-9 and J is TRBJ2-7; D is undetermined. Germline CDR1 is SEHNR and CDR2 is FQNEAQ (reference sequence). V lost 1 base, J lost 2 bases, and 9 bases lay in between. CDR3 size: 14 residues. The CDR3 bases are TGTGCCAGCAGCTTAGGGCCCCAGACCTACGAGCAGTACGTC. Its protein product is CASSLGPQTYEQYV.

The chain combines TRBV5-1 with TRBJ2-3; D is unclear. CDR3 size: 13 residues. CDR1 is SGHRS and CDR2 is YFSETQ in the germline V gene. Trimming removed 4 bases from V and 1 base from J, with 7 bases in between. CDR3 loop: CASSIPGTDTQYF. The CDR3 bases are TGCGCCAGCAGCATCCCTGGCACAGATACGCAGTATTTT.

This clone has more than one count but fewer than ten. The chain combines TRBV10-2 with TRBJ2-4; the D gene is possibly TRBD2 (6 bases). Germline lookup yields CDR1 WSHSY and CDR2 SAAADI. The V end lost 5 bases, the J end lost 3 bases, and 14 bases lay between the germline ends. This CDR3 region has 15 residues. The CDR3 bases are TGCGCCAGCAGTCTGACTTGGGGAGGCAAAAACATTCAGTACTTC. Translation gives CASSLTWGGKNIQYF.

The CDR3 DNA reads as TGCGCCAGCAGTGAGTCCGGAGGCTACGAGCAGTACGTC. Translating gives CASSESGGYEQYV. This rearrangement joins TRBV10-2 to TRBJ2-7, with D perhaps matching TRBD2 (5 bases). Germline lookup yields CDR1 WSHSY and CDR2 SAAADI. The CDR3 contains 13 residues. The V end was cut by 0 bases, the J end by 3 bases, with 6 bases between.

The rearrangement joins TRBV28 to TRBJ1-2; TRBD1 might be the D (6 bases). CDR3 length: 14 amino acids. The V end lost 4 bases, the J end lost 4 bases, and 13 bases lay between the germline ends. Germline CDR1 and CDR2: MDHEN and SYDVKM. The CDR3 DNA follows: TGTGCCAGCAGTTCCGGGGGGGGGCTCTATGGCTACACCTTC. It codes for CASSSGGGLYGYTF.

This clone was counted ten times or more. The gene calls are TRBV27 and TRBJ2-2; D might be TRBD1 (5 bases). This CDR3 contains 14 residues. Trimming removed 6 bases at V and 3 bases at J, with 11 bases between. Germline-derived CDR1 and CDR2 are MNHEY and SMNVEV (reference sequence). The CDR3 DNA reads TGTGCCAGCAGCTTCCAGGGCGACACCGGGGAGCTGTTTTTT. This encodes CASSFQGDTGELFF.

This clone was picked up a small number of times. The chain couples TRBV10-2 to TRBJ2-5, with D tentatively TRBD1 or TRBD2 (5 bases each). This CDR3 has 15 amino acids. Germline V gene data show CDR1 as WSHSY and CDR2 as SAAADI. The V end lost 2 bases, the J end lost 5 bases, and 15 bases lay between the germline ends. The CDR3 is CASSEGHRGMETQYF. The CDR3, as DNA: TGCGCCAGCAGTGAGGGACACCGGGGAATGGAGACCCAGTACTTC.

CDR3 DNA: TGTGCCAGCAGCCCCCGACAGGGACCTGCCCGTAACATGAACACTGAAGCTTTCTTT. This encodes CASSPRQGPARNMNTEAFF. The chain links TRBV7-9 to TRBJ1-1; TRBD1 matches 7 bases. Trimming cost V 5 bases and J 0 bases; bases outside gene matches: 18. The CDR3 extends over 19 amino acids. Germline-derived CDR1 and CDR2 are SEHNR and FQNEAQ (reference sequence).

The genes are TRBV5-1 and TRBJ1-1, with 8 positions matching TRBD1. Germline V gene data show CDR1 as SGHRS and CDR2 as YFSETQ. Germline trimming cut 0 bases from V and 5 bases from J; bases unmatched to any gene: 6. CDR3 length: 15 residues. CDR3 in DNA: TGCGCCAGCAGCTTGGGGACAGGGCGGGTAACTGAAGCTTTCTTT. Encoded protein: CASSLGTGRVTEAFF.

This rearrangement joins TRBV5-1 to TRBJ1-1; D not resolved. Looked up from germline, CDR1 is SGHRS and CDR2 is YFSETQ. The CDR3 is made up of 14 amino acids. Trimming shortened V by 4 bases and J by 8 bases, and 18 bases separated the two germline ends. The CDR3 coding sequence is TGCGCCAGCAGCAGTCAGACGACCGTTCGAGAAGCTTTCTTT. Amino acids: CASSSQTTVREAFF.